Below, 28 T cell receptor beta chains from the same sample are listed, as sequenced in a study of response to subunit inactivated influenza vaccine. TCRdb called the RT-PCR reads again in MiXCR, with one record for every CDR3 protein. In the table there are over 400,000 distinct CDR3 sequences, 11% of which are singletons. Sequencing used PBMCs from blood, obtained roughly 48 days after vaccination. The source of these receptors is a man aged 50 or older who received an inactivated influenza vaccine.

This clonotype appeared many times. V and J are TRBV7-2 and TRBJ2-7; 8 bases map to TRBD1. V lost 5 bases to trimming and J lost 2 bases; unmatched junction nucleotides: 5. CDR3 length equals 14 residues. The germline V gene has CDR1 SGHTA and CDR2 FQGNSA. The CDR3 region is CASSPQGAAYEQYF. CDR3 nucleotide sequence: TGTGCCAGCAGCCCCCAGGGGGCAGCCTACGAGCAGTACTTC.

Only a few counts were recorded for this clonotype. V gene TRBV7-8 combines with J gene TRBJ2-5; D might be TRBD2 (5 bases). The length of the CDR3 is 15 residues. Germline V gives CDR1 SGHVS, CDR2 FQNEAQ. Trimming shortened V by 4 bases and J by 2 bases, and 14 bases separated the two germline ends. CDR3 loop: CASSSRGWAQETQYF. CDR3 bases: TGTGCCAGCAGCTCTCGGGGATGGGCACAAGAGACCCAGTACTTC.

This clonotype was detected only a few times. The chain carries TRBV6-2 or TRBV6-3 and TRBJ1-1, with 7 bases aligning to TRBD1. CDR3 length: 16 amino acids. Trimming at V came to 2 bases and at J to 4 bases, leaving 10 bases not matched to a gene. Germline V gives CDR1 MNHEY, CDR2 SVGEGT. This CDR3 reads CASSYLTTGYVTEAFF. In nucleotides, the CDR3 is TGTGCCAGCAGTTACCTCACGACAGGGTATGTCACTGAAGCTTTCTTT.

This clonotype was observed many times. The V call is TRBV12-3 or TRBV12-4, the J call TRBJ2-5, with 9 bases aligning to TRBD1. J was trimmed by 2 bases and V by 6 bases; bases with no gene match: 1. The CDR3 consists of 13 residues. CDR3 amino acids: CASRTGGQETQYF. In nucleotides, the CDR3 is TGTGCCAGCAGGACAGGGGGACAAGAGACCCAGTACTTC.

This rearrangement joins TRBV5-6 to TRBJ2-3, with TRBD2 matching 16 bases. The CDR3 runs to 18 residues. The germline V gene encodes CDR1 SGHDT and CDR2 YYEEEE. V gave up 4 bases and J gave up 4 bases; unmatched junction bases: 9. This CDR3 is CASSLGLAGGPGADTQYF. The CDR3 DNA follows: TGTGCCAGCAGCCTGGGACTAGCGGGAGGGCCAGGTGCAGATACGCAGTATTTT. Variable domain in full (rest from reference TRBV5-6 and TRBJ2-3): DAGVTQSPTHLIKTRGQQVTLRCSPKSGHDTVSWYQQALGQGPQFIFQYYEEEERQRGNFPDRFSGHQFPNYSSELNVNALLLGDSALYLCASSLGLAGGPGADTQYFGPGTRLTVL.

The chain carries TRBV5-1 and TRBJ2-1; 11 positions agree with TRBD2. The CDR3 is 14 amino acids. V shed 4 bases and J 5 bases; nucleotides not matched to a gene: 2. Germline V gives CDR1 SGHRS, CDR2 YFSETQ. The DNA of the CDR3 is TGCGCCAGCAGCGGGGGACTAGCGGACAATGAGCAGTTCTTC. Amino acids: CASSGGLADNEQFF.

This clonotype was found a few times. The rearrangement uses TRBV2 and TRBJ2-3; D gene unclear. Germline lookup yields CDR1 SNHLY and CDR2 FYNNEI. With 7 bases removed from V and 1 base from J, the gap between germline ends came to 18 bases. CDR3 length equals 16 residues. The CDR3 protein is CASNPRFGFGTDTQYF. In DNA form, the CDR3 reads TGTGCCAGCAACCCCCGATTCGGGTTCGGCACAGATACGCAGTATTTT.

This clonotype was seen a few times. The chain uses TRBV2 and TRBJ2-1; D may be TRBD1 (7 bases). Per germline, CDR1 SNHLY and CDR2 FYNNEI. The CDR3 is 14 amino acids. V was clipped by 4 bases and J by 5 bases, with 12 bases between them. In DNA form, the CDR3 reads TGTGCCAGCAGTGGACAGGGAGGCGACAATGAGCAGTTCTTC. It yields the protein CASSGQGGDNEQFF. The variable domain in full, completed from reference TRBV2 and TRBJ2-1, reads EPEVTQTPSHQVTQMGQEVILRCVPISNHLYFYWYRQILGQKVEFLVSFYNNEISEKSEIFDDQFSVERPDGSNFTLKIRSTKLEDSAMYFCASSGQGGDNEQFFGPGTRLTVL.

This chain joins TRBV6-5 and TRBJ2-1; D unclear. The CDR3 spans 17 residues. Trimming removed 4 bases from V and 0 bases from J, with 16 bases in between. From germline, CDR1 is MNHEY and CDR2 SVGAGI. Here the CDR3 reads CASSSIQTLSSYNEQFF. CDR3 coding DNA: TGTGCCAGCAGTTCCATTCAGACACTGAGCTCCTACAATGAGCAGTTCTTC.

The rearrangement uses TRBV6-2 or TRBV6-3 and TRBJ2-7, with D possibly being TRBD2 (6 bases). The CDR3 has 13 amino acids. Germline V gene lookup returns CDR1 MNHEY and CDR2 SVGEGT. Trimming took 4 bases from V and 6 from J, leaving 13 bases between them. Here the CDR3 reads CASSSRDLGEQYF. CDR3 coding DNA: TGTGCCAGCAGTTCCCGGGACTTAGGCGAGCAGTACTTC.

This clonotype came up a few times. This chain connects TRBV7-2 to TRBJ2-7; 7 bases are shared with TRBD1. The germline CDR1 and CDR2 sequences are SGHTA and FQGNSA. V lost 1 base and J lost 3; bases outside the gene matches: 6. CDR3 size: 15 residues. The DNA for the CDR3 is TGTGCCAGCAGCTTAGTCACAGGGGATCTCTACGAGCAGTACTTC. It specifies CASSLVTGDLYEQYF.

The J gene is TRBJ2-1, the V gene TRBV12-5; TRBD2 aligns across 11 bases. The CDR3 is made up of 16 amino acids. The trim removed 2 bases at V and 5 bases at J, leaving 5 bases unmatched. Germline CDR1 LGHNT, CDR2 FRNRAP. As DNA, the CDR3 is TGTGCTAGTGGTTTGTTCGGGACTAGCGGAAACAATGAGCAGTTCTTC. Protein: CASGLFGTSGNNEQFF.

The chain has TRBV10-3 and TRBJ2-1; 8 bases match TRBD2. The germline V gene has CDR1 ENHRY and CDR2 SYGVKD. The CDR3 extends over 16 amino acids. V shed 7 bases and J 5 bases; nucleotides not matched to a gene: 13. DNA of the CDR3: TGTGCCATCACGAACACCGGGACTAGGGAGCACAATGAGCAGTTCTTC. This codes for CAITNTGTREHNEQFF.

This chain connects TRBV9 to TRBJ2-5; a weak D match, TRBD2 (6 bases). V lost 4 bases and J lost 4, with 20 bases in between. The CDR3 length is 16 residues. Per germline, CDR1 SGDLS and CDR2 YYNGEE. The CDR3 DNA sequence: TGTGCCAGCAGCACCCCGGGTAGCGGCCTCAGAGAGACCCAGTACTTC. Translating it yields CASSTPGSGLRETQYF.

CDR3: CASSQGTGSETRTQYF. The DNA for the CDR3 is TGCGCCAGCAGCCAAGGGACAGGTTCTGAAACGAGGACCCAGTACTTC. The chain links TRBV5-1 to TRBJ2-5; 8 nucleotides line up with TRBD1. CDR3 length equals 16 residues. Germline V CDR1 and CDR2: SGHRS, YFSETQ. V lost 4 bases, J lost 7 bases, and 15 bases stayed unmatched.

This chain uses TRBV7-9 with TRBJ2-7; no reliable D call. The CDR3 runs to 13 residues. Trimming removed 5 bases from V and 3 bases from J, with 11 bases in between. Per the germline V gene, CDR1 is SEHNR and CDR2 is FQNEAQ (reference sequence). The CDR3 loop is CASSKTSNYEQYF. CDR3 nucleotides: TGTGCCAGCAGCAAAACCTCTAACTACGAGCAGTACTTC.

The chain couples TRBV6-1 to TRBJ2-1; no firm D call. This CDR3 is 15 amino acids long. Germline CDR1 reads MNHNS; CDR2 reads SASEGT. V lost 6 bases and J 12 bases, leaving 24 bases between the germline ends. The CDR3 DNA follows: TGTGCCAGCAGAACCATTACCCGGGTCCAAAGTCGGCAGTTCTTC. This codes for CASRTITRVQSRQFF.

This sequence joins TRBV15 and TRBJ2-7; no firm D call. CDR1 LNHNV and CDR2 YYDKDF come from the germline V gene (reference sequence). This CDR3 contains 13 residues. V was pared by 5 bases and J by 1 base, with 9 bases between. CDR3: CATSGTTSYEQYF. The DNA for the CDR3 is TGTGCCACCAGCGGCACCACTTCCTACGAGCAGTACTTC.

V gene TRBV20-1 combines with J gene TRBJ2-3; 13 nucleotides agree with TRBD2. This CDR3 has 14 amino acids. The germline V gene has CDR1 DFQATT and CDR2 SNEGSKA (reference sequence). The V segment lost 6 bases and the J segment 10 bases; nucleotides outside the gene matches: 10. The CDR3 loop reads CSALRTSGRQAQYF. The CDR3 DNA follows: TGCAGTGCACTGAGGACTAGCGGGAGACAAGCGCAGTATTTT.

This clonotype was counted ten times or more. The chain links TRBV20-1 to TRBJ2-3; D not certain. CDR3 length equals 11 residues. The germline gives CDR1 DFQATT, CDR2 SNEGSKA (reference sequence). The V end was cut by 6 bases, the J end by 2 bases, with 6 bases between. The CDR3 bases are TGCAGTGCGGGCCCCACAGATACGCAGTATTTT. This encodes CSAGPTDTQYF.

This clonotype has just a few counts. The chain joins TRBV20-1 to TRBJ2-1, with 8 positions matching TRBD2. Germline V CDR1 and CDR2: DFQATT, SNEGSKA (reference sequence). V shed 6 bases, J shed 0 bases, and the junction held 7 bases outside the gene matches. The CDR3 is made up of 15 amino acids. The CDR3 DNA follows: TGCAGTGCAAATGGACTAGCCAGCTCCTACAATGAGCAGTTCTTC. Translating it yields CSANGLASSYNEQFF.

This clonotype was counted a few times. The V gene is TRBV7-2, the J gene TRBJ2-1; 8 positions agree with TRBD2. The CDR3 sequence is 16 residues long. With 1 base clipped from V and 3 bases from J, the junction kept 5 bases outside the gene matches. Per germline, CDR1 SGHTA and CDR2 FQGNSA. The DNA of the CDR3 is TGTGCCAGCAGCTTAGTGGGCGGGAGGTACTACAATGAGCAGTTCTTC. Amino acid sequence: CASSLVGGRYYNEQFF.

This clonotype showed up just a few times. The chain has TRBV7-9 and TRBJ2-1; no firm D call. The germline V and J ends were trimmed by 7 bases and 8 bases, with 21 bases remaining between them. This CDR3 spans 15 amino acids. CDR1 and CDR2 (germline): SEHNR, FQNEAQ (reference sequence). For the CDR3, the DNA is TGTGCCAGCATCCCCCCTCCAAGGATGCGCGATGAGCAGTTCTTC. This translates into CASIPPPRMRDEQFF. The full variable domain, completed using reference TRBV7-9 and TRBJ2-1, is DTGVSQNPRHKITKRGQNVTFRCDPISEHNRLYWYRQTLGQGPEFLTYFQNEAQLEKSRLLSDRFSAERPKGSFSTLEIQRTEQGDSAMYLCASIPPPRMRDEQFFGPGTRLTVL.

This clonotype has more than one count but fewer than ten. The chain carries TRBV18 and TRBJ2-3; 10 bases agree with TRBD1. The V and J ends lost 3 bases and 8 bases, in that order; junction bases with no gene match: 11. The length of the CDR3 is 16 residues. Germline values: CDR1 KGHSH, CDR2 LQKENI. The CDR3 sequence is CASSPPSMTGGGTQYF. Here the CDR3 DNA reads TGTGCCAGCTCACCCCCTTCTATGACAGGGGGCGGTACGCAGTATTTT.

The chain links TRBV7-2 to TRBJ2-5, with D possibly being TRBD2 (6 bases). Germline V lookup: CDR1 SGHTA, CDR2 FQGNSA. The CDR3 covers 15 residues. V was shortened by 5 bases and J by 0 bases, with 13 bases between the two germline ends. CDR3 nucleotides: TGTGCCAGCAGCCCCCCGGCGGGGAACCAAGAGACCCAGTACTTC. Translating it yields CASSPPAGNQETQYF.

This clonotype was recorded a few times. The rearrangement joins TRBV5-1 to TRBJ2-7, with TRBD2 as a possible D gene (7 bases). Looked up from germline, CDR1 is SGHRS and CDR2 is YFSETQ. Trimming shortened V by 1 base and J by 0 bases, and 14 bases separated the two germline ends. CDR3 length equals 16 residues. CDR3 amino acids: CASSLPQGGSSYEQYF. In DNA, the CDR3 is TGCGCCAGCAGCTTGCCACAGGGAGGGAGCTCCTACGAGCAGTACTTC.

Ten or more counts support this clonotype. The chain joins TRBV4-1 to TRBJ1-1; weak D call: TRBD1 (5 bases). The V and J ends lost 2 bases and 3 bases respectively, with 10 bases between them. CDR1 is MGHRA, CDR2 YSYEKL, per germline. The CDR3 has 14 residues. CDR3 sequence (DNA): TGCGCCAGCAGCCAATGGTTAGGGGACACTGAAGCTTTCTTT. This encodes CASSQWLGDTEAFF.

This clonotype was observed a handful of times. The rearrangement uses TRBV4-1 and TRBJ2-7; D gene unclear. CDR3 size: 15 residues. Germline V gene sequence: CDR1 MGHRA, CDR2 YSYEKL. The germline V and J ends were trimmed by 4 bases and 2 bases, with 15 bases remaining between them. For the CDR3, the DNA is TGCGCCAGCAGCCTCGGGTCCTCGGATCCCTACGAGCAGTACTTC. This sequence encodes CASSLGSSDPYEQYF.